This TCR beta chain was recovered during a study of shared T cell receptors in the human thymus (dated by TCRdb to the early 2020s). Study-wide context: The study examined how self-reactive, shared T-cell receptor alpha chains are generated in the human thymus.

In the case of this clone: The antigen it recognizes is unknown. Base qualities are not recorded, but no much larger clone differs from it by a single base.

From the germline V gene, CDR1 is MNHEY and CDR2 is SVGAGI. The V end loses 6 bases and the J end loses 5 bases, and a stretch of 8 bases separates them. The CDR3 measures 12 amino acids from cysteine to phenylalanine. Just the 36-base CDR3 DNA is kept, in frame starting at base 1. Libraries were constructed by the immunoSEQ multiplex PCR assay. The source is immuneACCESS, and TCRdb retained only in-frame sequences with V and J called. Part of the clones is not carried over; for the studies checked, unresolved V genes explain less than half of this, and the remainder is unexplained. For this sample the table gives about 660,000 clones, of which around 87% were detected only once. The top ten hold 0.0094% of the sample. These data also featured in a second study, about human thymus T cells. Drawing on the second study: Donors were immunologically healthy infants undergoing open corrective cardiac surgery for congenital heart defects in Finland. Thymus tissue was collected as surgical resects that were removed during corrective cardiac surgery. Both the thymic and the peripheral blood repertoires appeared to show biased V and J gene segment usage. According to the related research, thymic TCR repertoires were highly overlapping among unrelated individuals. The study characterized TCR alpha and beta repertoires from eight infant thymus samples and a few related peripheral blood samples. Donor ages ranging from about 6 to 244 days were recorded, and a handful of male and a couple of female infants were included in the cohort. Thymocytes were freed from the tissue by mechanical means and kept at -70 degrees C as pellets of roughly 10-32 million cells. A QIAsymphony instrument was used to extract genomic DNA from the frozen cell pellets. The immunoSEQ multiplex PCR assay was used to amplify the TCRB and TCRAD loci from a standardized quantity of quality-controlled genomic DNA. Amplicons spanned the V(D)J region at a length sufficient to cover the CDR3 and identify V and J genes. The commercial immunoSEQ service was used to sequence amplicons on an Illumina platform. Corrections for primer bias and sequencing errors followed previously described methods, while TCRAD and TCRB definitions were based on the IMGT database. Analysis of the repertoires was done with immunoSEQ Analyzer 3.0 and VDJTools and included basic statistics, V/J segment usage, diversity estimates, rarefaction and pairwise overlap. To estimate diversity, the Chao1, ChaoE, Efron-Thisted, Shannon and inverse Simpson indices were applied, and diversity was also estimated on datasets down-sampled to the smallest sample. Repertoire overlap was assessed by strict matching of CDR3 nucleotide sequence, V gene and J gene, and clustering was done by Jaccard-based multidimensional scaling. On average, thymus samples gave about 810,000 unique TCRB clonotypes, whereas blood samples gave around 80,000.

The rearranged segments are TRBV6-5 and TRBJ1-5; no D gene call is confident. The sequence was obtained from a boy younger than two with a congenital heart defect. Donor details come from another sample of the same person, matched by shared clones. The sample comprised thymocytes. The bases are TGTGCCAGCAGGAAGCCTTATCAGCCCCAGCATTTT. Its translation is CASRKPYQPQHF.